These 24 T cell receptor delta chains were sequenced from one sample in a study of gammadelta T cells in human blood. TCRdb made new clone calls on the RT-PCR reads using CATT. The sample holds roughly 300 delta-chain clones, roughly 30% seen once. The sample taken for sequencing was Vgamma9Vdelta2 gamma-delta T cells from cord blood. These receptors came from a newborn.

This clone showed up just a few times. A read error likely explains this, since a far larger clone differs by one base. Other DNA sequences from this sample encode an identical CDR3 as well. The chain recombines TRDV2 with TRDJ1; 9 bases agree with TRDD3. The length of the CDR3 is 17 residues. Looked up from germline, CDR1 is GEAIGNYY and CDR2 is EKD. CDR3 sequence reads: CACDTLLGDKYTDKLIF. In DNA, the CDR3 is TGTGCCTGTGACACCTTACTGGGGGACAAGTACACAGATAAACTCATCTTT.

Regarding this clone: Other DNA sequences within the sample encode an identical CDR3. The genes are TRDV2 and TRDJ3, with TRDD3 identical over 9 bases. The CDR3 contains 20 residues. The V gene's germline CDR1 is GEAIGNYY and CDR2 EKD. The V segment lost 0 bases and the J segment 4 bases; nucleotides outside the gene matches: 12. This chain's CDR3 is CACDTVQLGDLTWDTRQMFF. CDR3 bases: TGTGCCTGTGACACCGTTCAACTGGGGGACTTGACGTGGGACACCCGACAGATGTTTTTC.

This rearrangement joins TRDV2 to TRDJ1; 9 bases are a match to TRDD3. The germline V gene has CDR1 GEAIGNYY and CDR2 EKD. The CDR3 is 17 amino acids. The V gene end was trimmed by 3 bases and the J gene end by 0 bases; junction bases not matched to a gene: 10. The CDR3 DNA reads as TGTGCCTGTGACTACTGGGGGAGCTCCTGGGACACCGATAAACTCATCTTT. Its protein product is CACDYWGSSWDTDKLIF.

This chain joins TRDV2 and TRDJ2, with TRDD3 matching 13 bases. The CDR3 has 15 amino acids. Germline V CDR1 and CDR2: GEAIGNYY, EKD. Losses at the gene ends were 3 bases for V and 8 bases for J; bases not matched to a gene: 5. The CDR3 here is CACDVLGDTHAQLFF. Here the CDR3 DNA reads TGTGCCTGTGACGTACTGGGGGATACGCACGCACAACTCTTCTTT.

This clone was counted a few times. This may come from a read error, since a much larger clone is one base off. The J gene is TRDJ2, the V gene TRDV2; 11 bases map to TRDD3. This CDR3 is 16 amino acids long. In germline, CDR1 is GEAIGNYY, CDR2 EKD. The junction had 0 bases not matched to a gene; V was cut back by 1 base and J by 0 bases. CDR3 DNA sequence: TGTGCCTGTGACACACTGGGGGATACTTTGACAGCACAACTCTTCTTT. Translating it yields CACDTLGDTLTAQLFF.

Comment on this clone: A far larger clone is off by one base, so a read error is likely. The rearrangement uses TRDV2 and TRDJ2; TRDD3 agrees at 13 bases. The CDR3 loop spans 15 amino acids. Germline lookup yields CDR1 GEAIGNYY and CDR2 EKD. This CDR3 is CACDVLGDTTAQRFF. In DNA, the CDR3 is TGTGCCTGTGACGTACTGGGGGATACGACAGCACAACGCTTCTTT.

Turning to this clone: A far larger clone is a single base away, which makes a read error likely. The V and J genes are TRDV2 and TRDJ2, with 10 bases lining up with TRDD3. This CDR3 region has 15 residues. Looked up from germline, CDR1 is GEAIGNYY and CDR2 is EKD. Unmatched junction bases numbered 4, after V lost 3 bases and J lost 4 bases. The CDR3 loop is CACDVMGDTTAQLFF. CDR3 in DNA: TGTGCCTGTGACGTAATGGGGGATACGACAGCACAACTCTTCTTT.

Regarding this clone: A far larger clone is one base from this, pointing to a likely read error. The rearrangement links TRDV2 to TRDJ2, with 10 bases aligning to TRDD3. The CDR3 is 15 residues long. V was clipped by 3 bases and J by 4 bases; unmatched bases: 4. CDR1 is GEAIGNYY, CDR2 EKD, per germline. The CDR3 here is CACDVLGDATAQLFF. CDR3 in DNA: TGTGCCTGTGACGTACTGGGGGATGCGACAGCACAACTCTTCTTT.

Comments on this clone: A far larger clone differs by one base, so this is likely a read error. The chain employs TRDV2 and TRDJ1; 7 bases line up with TRDD3. The CDR3 is 13 residues long. CDR1 GEAIGNYY and CDR2 EKD come from the germline V gene. CDR3 amino acids: CACGTWGTDKLIF. For the CDR3, the DNA is TGTGCCTGTGGCACCTGGGGGACCGATAAACTCATCTTT.

In this sample, this clone turned up a few times. A read error is possible here, since a much larger clone lies one base away. The sample has other DNA sequences that encode this CDR3 too. The chain links TRDV2 to TRDJ3; possibly TRDD3 for D (5 bases). The length of the CDR3 is 18 residues. CDR1 GEAIGNYY and CDR2 EKD come from the germline V gene. The CDR3 nucleotides read TGTGCCTGTGACACCGGAGCGGGGGGCTCCTGGGACACACGACAGATGTTTTTC. Protein sequence: CACDTGAGGSWDTRQMFF.

Concerning this clone itself: This clone may be a read error of a much larger clone one base away. At the DNA level, this CDR3 is encoded by other sequences in the same sample as well. The chain combines TRDV2 with TRDJ3; tentatively, D is TRDD3 (6 bases). Germline V lookup: CDR1 GEAIGNYY, CDR2 EKD. This CDR3 is 21 amino acids long. The CDR3 bases are TGTGCCTGTGACACCGTGGAGGAGGGGGGCACGTACCACTGGGACACACGACAGATGTTTTTC. This translates into CACDTVEEGGTYHWDTRQMFF.

This clone was observed a few times. This may come from a read error, since a much larger clone is one base off. Distinct nucleotide sequences in the sample also encode this CDR3. The chain couples TRDV2 to TRDJ3; 11 positions match TRDD3. CDR1 and CDR2 (germline): GEAIGNYY, EKD. The CDR3 covers 19 residues. In DNA, the CDR3 is TGTGCCTGTGACACCGTACTGGGGGATAGCTCCTGGGACACTCGACAGATGTTTTTC. Translating gives CACDTVLGDSSWDTRQMFF.

To note about this clone: This may be a read error: a much more frequent sequence differs by one nucleotide. The identical CDR3 is also encoded by other nucleotide sequences in the sample. J is TRDJ3 and V is TRDV2; 10 nucleotides match TRDD3. CDR3 length: 20 amino acids. CDR1 is GEAIGNYY and CDR2 is EKD in the germline V gene. The CDR3 sequence: CACDTIAGGYRSWDTRQMFF. In DNA form, the CDR3 reads TGTGCCTGTGACACAATCGCTGGGGGATATCGCTCCTGGGACACTCGACAGATGTTTTTC.

This clone was detected only a few times. This chain connects TRDV2 to TRDJ3; 9 nucleotides line up with TRDD3. Germline CDR1 is GEAIGNYY and CDR2 is EKD. This CDR3 spans 18 amino acids. With V trimmed by 3 bases and J by 0 bases, 5 bases remained unmatched. The CDR3 DNA is TGTGCCTGTGACGTACTGGGGGAAAGCTCCTGGGACACCCGACAGATGTTTTTC. It specifies CACDVLGESSWDTRQMFF.

This clone has only a few counts. This may arise from a read error, as a much more abundant clone is one base away. This same CDR3 is encoded by further DNA sequences in the sample. The gene calls are TRDV2 and TRDJ1; 8 bases agree with TRDD3. The length of the CDR3 is 17 residues. From germline, CDR1 is GEAIGNYY and CDR2 EKD. The CDR3, as DNA: TGTGCCTGTGACACCGGGGCTGGGGGACCCAACACTGATAAACTCATCTTT. Its translation is CACDTGAGGPNTDKLIF.

In its sample, this clone is large. The chain is built from TRDV2 and TRDJ2; 11 bases align to TRDD3. The V and J ends lost 3 bases and 0 bases, in that order; junction bases with no gene match: 2. Germline values: CDR1 GEAIGNYY, CDR2 EKD. The CDR3 length is 16 residues. The CDR3 loop is CACDVLGDTLTAQLFF. In nucleotides, the CDR3 is TGTGCCTGTGACGTACTGGGGGATACTTTGACAGCACAACTCTTCTTT.

Within the sample, this clone is large. The gene calls are TRDV2 and TRDJ2; 11 nucleotides line up with TRDD3. There are 16 residues in the CDR3. V lost 2 bases, J lost 0 bases, and 1 base stayed unmatched. Germline lookup yields CDR1 GEAIGNYY and CDR2 EKD. The CDR3 DNA reads as TGTGCCTGTGACATACTGGGGGATACTTTGACAGCACAACTCTTCTTT. It specifies CACDILGDTLTAQLFF.

In its sample, this clone was seen a few times. A read error may be the cause here, since a much bigger clone is one base away. Distinct nucleotide sequences in the sample also encode this CDR3. The gene calls are TRAV38-2/DV8 and TRDJ3; 8 positions agree with TRDD3. The germline V gene encodes CDR1 TSESDYY and CDR2 QEAYKQQN. The CDR3 sequence is 18 residues long. The CDR3 is CAFMKLLGGSWDTRQMFF. The CDR3 DNA reads TGTGCTTTCATGAAGCTACTGGGGGGCTCCTGGGACACTCGACAGATGTTTTTC. Variable domain in full (rest from reference TRAV38-2/DV8 and TRDJ3): AQTVTQSQPEMSVQEAETVTLSCTYDTSESDYYLFWYKQPPSRQMILVIRQEAYKQQNATENRFSVNFQKAAKSFSLKISDSQLGDAAMYFCAFMKLLGGSWDTRQMFFGTGIKLFVEP.

This clone showed up just a few times. A read error may be the cause here, since a much bigger clone is one base away. The sample contains more than one DNA sequence encoding this CDR3. The chain carries TRDV2 and TRDJ3; possibly TRDD3 for D (5 bases). CDR1 and CDR2 from the germline V gene are GEAIGNYY and EKD. This CDR3 region has 19 residues. The CDR3 loop is CACDTSGKGTAWDTRQMFF. CDR3 nucleotides: TGTGCCTGTGACACGAGTGGGAAAGGTACTGCCTGGGACACTCGACAGATGTTTTTC.

This clone is deemed hyperexpanded. Different DNA sequences within this sample yield the same CDR3. The V and J genes are TRDV2 and TRDJ3, with TRDD3 matching over 7 bases. This CDR3 contains 16 residues. CDR1 GEAIGNYY and CDR2 EKD come from the germline V gene. The trim removed 3 bases at V and 0 bases at J, leaving 1 base unmatched. The CDR3 loop reads CACDWGSSWDTRQMFF. The CDR3 coding sequence is TGTGCCTGTGACTGGGGGAGCTCCTGGGACACCCGACAGATGTTTTTC.

A note on this clone: A read error may produce the germline difference seen at one junction end. Within the sample, other DNA sequences also encode this same CDR3. This chain links TRDV2 with TRDJ3; 11 bases line up with TRDD3. This CDR3 is 18 amino acids long. Germline V gene lookup returns CDR1 GEAIGNYY and CDR2 EKD. The CDR3 region is CACDILGDSSWDTRQMFF. CDR3 in DNA: TGTGCCTGTGACATACTGGGGGATAGCTCCTGGGACACTCGACAGATGTTTTTC.

This clone was seen a handful of times. A much larger clone sits a single nucleotide away, making a read error possible. Other nucleotide sequences in the sample specify the same CDR3. This rearrangement joins TRDV2 to TRDJ1; 11 bases match TRDD3. Germline V gene data show CDR1 as GEAIGNYY and CDR2 as EKD. V lost 3 bases to trimming and J lost 5 bases; unmatched junction nucleotides: 13. This CDR3 is 17 amino acids long. The CDR3 DNA reads TGTGCCTGTGACGTACTGGGGGATAAGTTTAGCACTGATAAACTCATCTTT. This translates into CACDVLGDKFSTDKLIF.

This clone was found a few times. A much larger clone lies one base from this, so it may be a read error. Distinct nucleotide sequences in the sample also encode this CDR3. The rearrangement links TRDV2 to TRDJ3; weak D call: TRDD3 (5 bases). This CDR3 contains 18 residues. CDR1 GEAIGNYY and CDR2 EKD come from the germline V gene. In nucleotides, the CDR3 is TGTGCCTGTGACACCGGAGCGGGGGGCTCCTGGGACACTCGACAGATGTTTTTC. This encodes CACDTGAGGSWDTRQMFF.

Concerning this clone itself: A far larger clone is just one base off, so this is likely a read error. V usage is TRDV2 and J usage is TRDJ1; TRDD3 matches at 13 bases. The ends lost 3 bases at V and 9 bases at J; junction bases unmatched: 9. Germline V CDR1 and CDR2: GEAIGNYY, EKD. The CDR3 spans 15 residues. CDR3 amino acids: CACDVLGDTTAQLIF. The CDR3 DNA follows: TGTGCCTGTGACGTACTGGGGGATACGACAGCACAACTCATCTTT.